Listed below are T cell receptor beta chains from one sample, sequenced in a study of cytomegalovirus exposure and HLA in healthy donors. Clones were sequenced by immunoSEQ multiplex PCR, and TCRdb holds only the in-frame ones, with some missing. The table has 150,000 or so clones, around 73% seen once. The sequenced material came from PBMCs. These receptors came from a woman younger than 35 in good health and CMV-seronegative. The CDR3 runs from the conserved cysteine through the conserved F or W. A D gene is named only where the DNA matches it firmly. Rows give clone size only sometimes, using once, few, many, or a class for an expanded clone.

d_call	j_call	v_call	clone_size	cdr3_aa	cdr3_nt
.	TRBJ2-1	TRBV4-2	few	CASSQDRQGSYNEQFF	TGTGCCAGCAGCCAAGATCGGCAGGGATCCTACAATGAGCAGTTCTTC
TRBD1	TRBJ1-2	TRBV29-1	.	CSVGPGGLDGYTF	TGCAGCGTTGGTCCAGGGGGCCTTGATGGCTACACCTTC
.	TRBJ2-5	TRBV30	.	CAWRAHTIGVSQYF	TGTGCCTGGAGAGCGCACACGATCGGGGTGAGCCAGTACTTC
TRBD1	TRBJ2-5	TRBV25-1	.	CASSEGTGGSETQYF	TGTGCCAGCAGTGAAGGGACAGGGGGCTCAGAGACCCAGTACTTC
.	TRBJ2-7	TRBV6-1	.	CASSEAGQTLVEQYF	TGTGCCAGCAGTGAAGCCGGACAGACCCTAGTCGAGCAGTACTTC
.	TRBJ2-1	TRBV5-1	.	CASSPIPGGAYNEQFF	TGCGCCAGCAGCCCGATCCCCGGGGGAGCCTACAATGAGCAGTTCTTC
.	TRBJ2-2	TRBV20-1	many	CSALLTGELFF	TGCAGTGCTTTATTAACCGGGGAGCTGTTTTTT
TRBD1	TRBJ1-5	TRBV2	.	CASSGGTGGNQPQHF	TGTGCCAGCAGTGGCGGGACAGGGGGCAATCAGCCCCAGCATTTT
.	TRBJ1-5	TRBV6-5	few	CASSRTISNQPQHF	TGTGCCAGCAGCCGGACAATTAGCAATCAGCCCCAGCATTTT
.	TRBJ2-5	TRBV6-1	.	CASSVYSQGQTETQYF	TGTGCCAGCAGTGTATACAGTCAGGGACAAACAGAGACCCAGTACTTC
.	TRBJ1-4	TRBV2	.	CASSQDRSATNEKLFF	TGTGCCAGCAGCCAAGACAGATCTGCAACTAATGAAAAACTGTTTTTT
TRBD1	TRBJ2-7	TRBV19	.	CASRTGKADYEQYF	TGTGCCAGTAGGACAGGGAAGGCTGACTACGAGCAGTACTTC
TRBD1	TRBJ1-1	TRBV5-1	.	CASSLHGTGDTEAFF	TGCGCCAGCAGCTTGCACGGGACAGGGGACACTGAAGCTTTCTTT
.	TRBJ2-5	TRBV6-1	.	CASSAQGFVETQYF	TGTGCCAGCAGTGCCCAGGGATTTGTAGAGACCCAGTACTTC
.	TRBJ1-1	TRBV27	.	CASSLAGTNTEAFF	TGTGCCAGCAGCCTGGCGGGAACGAACACTGAAGCTTTCTTT
.	TRBJ2-3	TRBV14	.	CASSQGARERVEGTDTQYF	TGTGCCAGCAGCCAAGGGGCCCGAGAGAGGGTTGAGGGCACAGATACGCAGTATTTT
TRBD2	TRBJ2-5	TRBV10-1	.	CASKGLADHHSQETQYF	TGCGCCAGCAAGGGACTAGCGGACCACCACTCCCAAGAGACCCAGTACTTC
.	TRBJ1-5	TRBV27	.	CASRDRTGQSWQPQHF	TGTGCCAGCAGGGATCGAACAGGTCAGTCATGGCAGCCCCAGCATTTT
.	TRBJ1-2	TRBV7-9	.	CASKSGSNYGYTF	TGTGCCAGCAAATCCGGGAGTAACTATGGCTACACCTTC
.	TRBJ2-1	TRBV7-9	.	CASSLGENEQFF	TGTGCCAGCAGCTTAGGGGAGAATGAGCAGTTCTTC
.	TRBJ1-2	TRBV18	.	CASFNPSEAYGYTF	TGTGCCAGCTTCAACCCCTCTGAGGCCTATGGCTACACCTTC
.	TRBJ1-4	TRBV19	few	CASSIYRTTNEKLFF	TGTGCCAGTAGTATCTACCGAACAACTAATGAAAAACTGTTTTTT
.	TRBJ2-1	TRBV7-7	.	CASSLLDSPIPYNEQFF	TGTGCCAGCAGCCTGTTAGACAGCCCCATCCCCTACAATGAGCAGTTCTTC
.	TRBJ2-1	TRBV19	.	CASSISGQISYNEQFF	TGTGCCAGTAGTATATCGGGACAAATCTCCTACAATGAGCAGTTCTTC
TRBD1	TRBJ1-1	TRBV4-1	.	CASSRTGTGGWTEAFF	TGCGCCAGCAGCCGCACCGGGACAGGGGGCTGGACTGAAGCTTTCTTT
.	TRBJ1-1	TRBV4-3	.	CASSQDVGTFQLGAFF	TGCGCCAGCAGCCAAGATGTCGGGACTTTCCAGCTGGGAGCTTTCTTT
TRBD2	TRBJ2-7	TRBV19	.	CASSPGGFYEQYF	TGTGCCAGTAGTCCGGGAGGGTTCTACGAGCAGTACTTC
TRBD1	TRBJ1-5	TRBV2	.	CASSGQGTHQPQHF	TGTGCCAGCAGTGGACAGGGAACCCATCAGCCCCAGCATTTT
.	TRBJ2-5	TRBV5-1	once	CASSLEVRGAETQYF	TGCGCCAGCAGCTTGGAAGTCAGGGGAGCAGAGACCCAGTACTTC
TRBD1	TRBJ2-7	TRBV11-2	.	CASSLGQGNYEQYF	TGTGCCAGCAGCTTGGGACAGGGGAACTACGAGCAGTACTTC
TRBD2	TRBJ2-1	TRBV7-9	.	CASSSAPGLAGNEQFF	TGTGCCAGCAGCTCAGCACCGGGACTAGCGGGCAATGAGCAGTTCTTC
TRBD1	TRBJ2-1	TRBV15	.	CATSRDRQGYNEQFF	TGTGCCACCAGCAGAGACCGACAGGGCTACAATGAGCAGTTCTTC
TRBD1	TRBJ1-6	TRBV6-1	.	CASSATGADSPLHF	TGTGCCAGCAGTGCGACAGGGGCGGATTCACCCCTCCACTTT
.	TRBJ1-1	TRBV13	.	CASSLGLGAFF	TGTGCCAGCAGCTTAGGCCTCGGGGCTTTCTTT
TRBD2	TRBJ2-1	TRBV11-2	.	CASRVATSGSYNEQFF	TGTGCCAGCAGAGTAGCCACTAGCGGGAGCTACAATGAGCAGTTCTTC
.	TRBJ2-5	TRBV6-1	.	CASNLDRSQETQYF	TGTGCCAGCAATCTTGACAGGAGCCAAGAGACCCAGTACTTC
TRBD2	TRBJ2-1	TRBV5-1	.	CASKTGLAGGSVEQFF	TGCGCCAGTAAAACTGGACTAGCGGGGGGGTCCGTTGAGCAGTTCTTC
.	TRBJ1-5	TRBV28	few	CASSLVGVSNQPQHF	TGTGCCAGCAGTTTAGTCGGGGTTAGCAATCAGCCCCAGCATTTT
TRBD2	TRBJ2-7	TRBV6-5	.	CASSDRGGPTYEQYF	TGTGCCAGCAGCGACCGGGGGGGCCCTACCTACGAGCAGTACTTC
TRBD1	TRBJ1-2	TRBV5-6	.	CASRSGQGGGYTF	TGTGCCAGCAGGTCAGGACAGGGTGGCGGCTACACCTTC
TRBD2	TRBJ2-3	TRBV18	.	CASSHIGTSGRTDTQYF	TGTGCCAGCTCTCACATCGGGACTAGCGGGCGCACAGATACGCAGTATTTT